This T cell receptor beta chain derives from a study of blood T cell repertoires in COVID-19. A few counts support this clone. The repertoire was sequenced with immunoSEQ multiplex PCR; TCRdb's copy has only in-frame clones and lacks some. The sample has 200,000 to 250,000 clones, around 84% seen once. CDR1 and CDR2 from the germline V gene are KGHSH and LQKENI. The CDR3 is 13 amino acids. V lost 1 base to trimming and J lost 7 bases, with 10 bases between them. The TCR was taken from a young man with acute COVID-19. The sequencing sample was made of PBMCs or T cells enriched from blood (not recorded which). V usage is TRBV18 and J usage is TRBJ1-1; perhaps TRBD1 as D (6 bases). The CDR3 here is CASSPRAGDEAFF. In DNA form, the CDR3 reads TGTGCCAGCTCACCACGGGCAGGGGATGAAGCTTTCTTT.